The rows below give T cell receptor beta chains drawn from one sample of a study of cytomegalovirus exposure and HLA in healthy donors. Clones were read by immunoSEQ multiplex PCR, and TCRdb kept only the in-frame ones, dropping some. The sample lists 75,000 to 100,000 clones, 95% to 97% occurring once. The sample was PBMCs. These receptors were obtained from a young man in good health and CMV-seronegative. CDR3s include the opening cysteine and the closing phenylalanine or tryptophan. A D gene is named only where the DNA matches it firmly. Size tells how often a clone was seen (once, few, many) or the class of an expanded clone, and some rows leave it out.

cdr3_nt: TGTGCCAGCAGCGTAGGTGAAGAGTTACATCAGCCCCAGCATTTT; cdr3_aa: CASSVGEELHQPQHF; clone_size: .; j_call: TRBJ1-5; d_call: .; v_call: TRBV9
cdr3_nt: TGTGCCTGGAGTAAACAGGGCCGGGAGCCCCAGCATTTT; cdr3_aa: CAWSKQGREPQHF; clone_size: .; j_call: TRBJ1-5; d_call: .; v_call: TRBV30
cdr3_nt: TGTGCCATCAGCCCCAGCGGCGAAGGAAACTCTGGGGCCAACGTCCTGACTTTC; cdr3_aa: CAISPSGEGNSGANVLTF; clone_size: .; j_call: TRBJ2-6; d_call: .; v_call: TRBV10-3
cdr3_nt: TGTGCCAGTAGTATGGGTATCCCCAGGCTACTCAATCAGCCCCAGCATTTT; cdr3_aa: CASSMGIPRLLNQPQHF; clone_size: .; j_call: TRBJ1-5; d_call: .; v_call: TRBV19
cdr3_nt: TGCGCCAGCAGCTATATCGGGGAGGCGGGACCCCGATTGGATACGCAGTATTTT; cdr3_aa: CASSYIGEAGPRLDTQYF; clone_size: once; j_call: TRBJ2-3; d_call: .; v_call: TRBV5-1
cdr3_nt: TGCGCCAGCAGCCCCCCCGGGTTCAGCTACGAGCAGTACTTC; cdr3_aa: CASSPPGFSYEQYF; clone_size: .; j_call: TRBJ2-7; d_call: .; v_call: TRBV4-1
cdr3_nt: TGTGCCAGCAGCGTAGGAACAGAAACGAAGCTTTTCTTT; cdr3_aa: CASSVGTETKLFF; clone_size: .; j_call: TRBJ1-1; d_call: .; v_call: TRBV9
cdr3_nt: TGTGCCAGCAGTGCAGGCGCTAACTATGGCTACACCTTC; cdr3_aa: CASSAGANYGYTF; clone_size: .; j_call: TRBJ1-2; d_call: .; v_call: TRBV6-5
cdr3_nt: TGCGCCAGCAGCCTGGGACAGAAACACACTGAAGCTTTCTTT; cdr3_aa: CASSLGQKHTEAFF; clone_size: .; j_call: TRBJ1-1; d_call: TRBD1; v_call: TRBV5-1
cdr3_nt: TGTGCCAGCAGCTTAGGGTTTGGGAGCTATGGCTACACCTTC; cdr3_aa: CASSLGFGSYGYTF; clone_size: once; j_call: TRBJ1-2; d_call: .; v_call: TRBV11-2
cdr3_nt: TGTGCCTGGAGCCCACCAGGGTTCTCTGGAAACACCATATATTTT; cdr3_aa: CAWSPPGFSGNTIYF; clone_size: .; j_call: TRBJ1-3; d_call: .; v_call: TRBV30
cdr3_nt: TGTGCCACTTGGGGACTAGATACCGGGGATACGCAGTATTTT; cdr3_aa: CATWGLDTGDTQYF; clone_size: .; j_call: TRBJ2-3; d_call: TRBD2; v_call: TRBV19
cdr3_nt: TGTGCCAGCAGCTTAACTAGCGGGGCCCAAGAGACCCAGTACTTC; cdr3_aa: CASSLTSGAQETQYF; clone_size: .; j_call: TRBJ2-5; d_call: TRBD2; v_call: TRBV7-2
cdr3_nt: TGTGCCAGCCGGCTATTACCACGGACTAGCGGGAGGTCAGATACGCAGTATTTT; cdr3_aa: CASRLLPRTSGRSDTQYF; clone_size: .; j_call: TRBJ2-3; d_call: TRBD2; v_call: TRBV2
cdr3_nt: TGTGCCAGCAGCGTAGAGGTCGGACAGGGTAACACTGAAGCTTTCTTT; cdr3_aa: CASSVEVGQGNTEAFF; clone_size: .; j_call: TRBJ1-1; d_call: TRBD1; v_call: TRBV9
cdr3_nt: TGTGCCAGCAGTGATCTTCGGGAGAACACTGAAGCTTTCTTT; cdr3_aa: CASSDLRENTEAFF; clone_size: once; j_call: TRBJ1-1; d_call: .; v_call: TRBV2